These 31 T cell receptor beta chains came from one sample sequenced in a study of a mutant IDH1 vaccine in newly diagnosed glioma. Measured with immunoSEQ multiplex PCR; TCRdb has only the in-frame clones, and not every one. The repertoire consists of just over 65,000 clones, with approximately 81% occurring once and the leading ten covering over 9.5%. Their specific antigens are unknown. Specified time point: week 35, safety follow-up. Topical imiquimod accompanied each vaccine dose, which consisted of 300 ug of mutant IDH1 20-mer peptide. The starting material was PBMCs, obtained from a glioma patient whose treatment included an IDH1 peptide vaccine. These receptors came from a man younger than 30 with glioma.

This clone is a singleton in its sample. This chain uses TRBV10-1 with TRBJ2-3, with a tentative D call TRBD1 (5 bases). V dropped 6 bases and J dropped 0 bases, with 13 bases sitting between them. The germline gives CDR1 WNHNN, CDR2 SYGVQD (reference sequence). The CDR3 loop spans 15 amino acids. CDR3 sequence (DNA): TGCGCCAGCAGGGCGCAGGGTTCTAGCACAGATACGCAGTATTTT. Residues: CASRAQGSSTDTQYF.

The chain links TRBV18 to TRBJ2-3; D is possibly TRBD1 (6 bases). The CDR3 spans 16 residues. V lost 6 bases to trimming and J lost 0 bases, with 16 bases between them. Germline V gives CDR1 KGHSH, CDR2 LQKENI. DNA of the CDR3: TGTGCCAGCTCCACGATCGGGACATCTAGCACAGATACGCAGTATTTT. Translation gives CASSTIGTSSTDTQYF.

The chain uses TRBV4-1 and TRBJ2-5; 9 bases align to TRBD2. V lost 1 base to trimming and J lost 9 bases; unmatched junction nucleotides: 15. Germline V gives CDR1 MGHRA, CDR2 YSYEKL. The CDR3 runs 17 residues. CDR3 loop: CASSQAPQRGALLAQYF. The CDR3 nucleotides are TGCGCCAGCAGCCAAGCACCTCAGCGGGGGGCGTTATTGGCCCAGTACTTC.

The chain carries TRBV7-9 and TRBJ2-5; 11 bases map to TRBD1. The CDR3 runs 16 residues. The germline V gene encodes CDR1 SEHNR and CDR2 FQNEAQ (reference sequence). Unmatched junction bases numbered 6, after V lost 0 bases and J lost 6 bases. This CDR3 reads CASSLAYRDRGKTQYF. CDR3 DNA sequence: TGTGCCAGCAGCTTAGCTTACCGGGACAGGGGGAAGACCCAGTACTTC.

The chain carries TRBV11-2 and TRBJ1-5; 7 bases agree with TRBD1. The CDR3 length is 13 residues. Germline V CDR1 and CDR2: SGHAT, FQNNGV. After removal of 5 bases from V and 3 bases from J, the junction contained 1 base not matched to a gene. For the CDR3, the DNA is TGTGCCAGCAGCGGGACAGTCAATCAGCCCCAGCATTTT. Translated: CASSGTVNQPQHF.

This clone was recorded a few times. The rearrangement uses TRBV11-2 and TRBJ1-1; D possibly corresponds to TRBD1 (5 bases). Germline values: CDR1 SGHAT, CDR2 FQNNGV. This CDR3 is built from 16 residues. With 5 bases removed from V and 1 base from J, the gap between germline ends came to 17 bases. CDR3 loop: CASSPLSGGGNTEAFF. CDR3 sequence (DNA): TGTGCCAGCAGCCCCCTTAGCGGGGGAGGGAACACTGAAGCTTTCTTT.

CDR3 residues: CASSIALTGTYEQYF. The CDR3 coding sequence is TGTGCCAGTAGTATAGCCCTGACAGGGACCTACGAGCAGTACTTC. The chain has TRBV19 and TRBJ2-7, with 7 positions matching TRBD1. From germline, CDR1 is LNHDA and CDR2 SQIVND (reference sequence). CDR3 length: 15 amino acids. V shed 1 base and J 2 bases; nucleotides not matched to a gene: 5.

CDR3 DNA sequence: TGTGCCAGCAGCGTAAGGAGTCTAGCGGGGGACGAGCAGTACTTC. This sequence encodes CASSVRSLAGDEQYF. The V gene is TRBV9, the J gene TRBJ2-7; 10 bases map to TRBD2. The CDR3 contains 15 residues. V was pared by 1 base and J by 5 bases, with 6 bases of the junction left unmatched. The germline V gene has CDR1 SGDLS and CDR2 YYNGEE. Looking up the rest from reference TRBV9 and TRBJ2-7 gives the full variable domain: DSGVTQTPKHLITATGQRVTLRCSPRSGDLSVYWYQQSLDQGLQFLIQYYNGEERAKGNILERFSAQQFPDLHSELNLSSLELGDSALYFCASSVRSLAGDEQYFGPGTRLTVT.

CDR3 amino acids: CAWSVLNRSEQYF. CDR3 nucleotides: TGTGCCTGGAGTGTATTAAATCGGTCCGAGCAGTACTTC. V and J are TRBV30 and TRBJ2-7, with D hard to call. Germline V gene sequence: CDR1 GTSNPN, CDR2 SVGIG (reference sequence). This CDR3 has 13 amino acids. V was trimmed by 0 bases and J by 6 bases, leaving 12 bases between them.

The count of this clone is one. The chain is built from TRBV4-3 and TRBJ2-3; possible D gene TRBD2, 6 bases. Germline lookup yields CDR1 LGHNA and CDR2 YSLEER. V was clipped by 1 base and J by 9 bases, with 17 bases between them. The CDR3 runs 15 residues. CDR3 sequence reads: CASSQARGSYGTQYF. In DNA, the CDR3 is TGCGCCAGCAGCCAAGCCCGGGGGTCGTACGGGACGCAGTATTTT.

The genes are TRBV7-3 and TRBJ2-5, with D unresolved. CDR3 size: 13 residues. The germline V gene encodes CDR1 SGHTA and CDR2 FQGTGA. The germline V and J ends were trimmed by 5 bases and 4 bases, with 11 bases remaining between them. Here the CDR3 DNA reads TGTGCCAGCAGCCCCGACGGGCGAGAGACCCAGTACTTC. Its protein product is CASSPDGRETQYF.

This chain uses TRBV28 with TRBJ1-4, with D possibly being TRBD1 (5 bases). CDR1 and CDR2 (germline): MDHEN, SYDVKM. Trimming stripped 6 bases from V and 7 bases from J, with 27 bases between. There are 18 residues in the CDR3. The CDR3 DNA reads as TGTGCCAGCAGCCCCGGTAACAGGAAGGGTGGTAGGGGTGAAAAACTGTTTTTT. It is translated as CASSPGNRKGGRGEKLFF.

Only a few counts were recorded for this clone. The chain joins TRBV7-8 to TRBJ2-1, with D tentatively TRBD2 (7 bases). The germline V gene has CDR1 SGHVS and CDR2 FQNEAQ. Deletions cut 5 bases from V and 8 bases from J, with 22 bases between. CDR3 size: 16 residues. DNA for the CDR3: TGTGCCAGCAGCCCCGTGGGGGGGCACTTGATCGATGAGCAGTTCTTC. As protein: CASSPVGGHLIDEQFF.

Regarding this clone: Sequence at one end of the junction differs from germline and may be a read error. The CDR3 reads CASSIEGGRQGLF. In nucleotides, the CDR3 is TGCGCCAGCAGCATCGAAGGGGGGAGGCAGGGGCTTTTT. The V and J genes are TRBV5-1 and TRBJ1-1, with a weak D call TRBD1 (6 bases). Germline V lookup: CDR1 SGHRS, CDR2 YFSETQ. The CDR3 is 13 residues long.

The chain links TRBV9 to TRBJ2-7; 8 bases agree with TRBD2. Germline V gives CDR1 SGDLS, CDR2 YYNGEE. The CDR3 runs 15 residues. V trimming: 3 bases; J trimming: 3 bases; junction bases outside the gene matches: 8. Written as DNA, the CDR3 is TGTGCCAGCAGCGCAGAAAGCGGGGGAGGCTACGAGCAGTACTTC. Protein product: CASSAESGGGYEQYF. Looking up the rest from reference TRBV9 and TRBJ2-7 gives the full variable domain: DSGVTQTPKHLITATGQRVTLRCSPRSGDLSVYWYQQSLDQGLQFLIQYYNGEERAKGNILERFSAQQFPDLHSELNLSSLELGDSALYFCASSAESGGGYEQYFGPGTRLTVT.

This CDR3 is CASRTSTGELFF. The CDR3 nucleotides are TGTGCCAGTCGGACATCTACCGGGGAGCTGTTTTTT. This chain links TRBV6-6 with TRBJ2-2; possible D gene TRBD1, 5 bases. V lost 9 bases and J 5 bases, leaving 10 bases between the germline ends. The CDR3 runs to 12 residues. Germline values: CDR1 MNHNY, CDR2 SVGAGI (reference sequence).

The chain uses TRBV18 and TRBJ2-7; a possible D gene is TRBD2 (6 bases). This CDR3 is 16 amino acids long. The germline gives CDR1 KGHSH, CDR2 LQKENI. V was pared by 1 base and J by 4 bases, with 17 bases between. CDR3 sequence reads: CASSPRVTSPGYEQYF. The CDR3 nucleotides are TGTGCCAGCTCACCACGGGTTACTAGCCCTGGGTACGAGCAGTACTTC.

The chain recombines TRBV5-6 with TRBJ1-1; TRBD1 aligns across 8 bases. The germline CDR1 and CDR2 sequences are SGHDT and YYEEEE. The CDR3 totals 16 residues. Trimming took 0 bases from V and 6 from J; bases not matched to a gene: 10. This chain's CDR3 is CASSLGGGQASPEAFF. In nucleotides, the CDR3 is TGTGCCAGCAGCTTGGGGGGGGGACAGGCGTCCCCTGAAGCTTTCTTT.

The chain has TRBV18 and TRBJ2-6; no definite D call. Trimming removed 3 bases from V and 0 bases from J, with 18 bases in between. CDR1 is KGHSH and CDR2 is LQKENI in the germline V gene. CDR3 length: 19 residues. CDR3 region: CASSPKGRTMSSGANVLTF. CDR3 nucleotide sequence: TGTGCCAGCTCACCTAAAGGTCGGACCATGAGCTCTGGGGCCAACGTCCTGACTTTC. The variable domain in full, with the rest retrieved from reference TRBV18 and TRBJ2-6, is NAGVMQNPRHLVRRRGQEARLRCSPMKGHSHVYWYRQLPEEGLKFMVYLQKENIIDESGMPKERFSAEFPKEGPSILRIQQVVRGDSAAYFCASSPKGRTMSSGANVLTFGAGSRLTVL.

The chain links TRBV5-4 to TRBJ2-4; D may be TRBD2 (6 bases). The CDR3 totals 14 residues. V lost 3 bases to trimming and J lost 12 bases, with 19 bases between them. Germline V gene lookup returns CDR1 SGHNT and CDR2 YYREEE (reference sequence). Written as DNA, the CDR3 is TGTGCCAGCAGCTATTACCGGGCGGGGTTGGATCAGTACTTC. This translates into CASSYYRAGLDQYF.

The chain couples TRBV6-1 to TRBJ1-1; no clear D gene. The V and J ends lost 7 bases and 11 bases respectively, with 23 bases between them. CDR3 length: 14 residues. Germline CDR1 and CDR2: MNHNS and SASEGT. DNA for the CDR3: TGTGCCAGCAATCTGATGGTAGGTGGATATGAGGCTTTCTTT. Its translation: CASNLMVGGYEAFF.

The chain recombines TRBV6-5 with TRBJ2-1; 7 nucleotides match TRBD1. The CDR3 length is 15 residues. CDR1 MNHEY and CDR2 SVGAGI come from the germline V gene. The V gene end was trimmed by 6 bases and the J gene end by 5 bases; junction bases not matched to a gene: 10. The CDR3 nucleotides read TGTGCCAGCAGGCGACCGGGACAGCCAGACAATGAGCAGTTCTTC. Encoded protein: CASRRPGQPDNEQFF.

The V gene is TRBV5-1, the J gene TRBJ2-1; 8 bases fit TRBD2. V shed 0 bases and J 1 base; nucleotides not matched to a gene: 3. The germline gives CDR1 SGHRS, CDR2 YFSETQ. The CDR3 consists of 16 residues. The DNA of the CDR3 is TGCGCCAGCAGCTTGGCCGCGGGAGGTTCCTACAATGAGCAGTTCTTC. It encodes CASSLAAGGSYNEQFF.

The chain combines TRBV5-1 with TRBJ1-1; D not certain. This CDR3 contains 14 residues. Per germline, CDR1 SGHRS and CDR2 YFSETQ. Trimming pared 2 bases from V and 1 base from J, leaving 9 bases between. This CDR3 reads CASSLVAGNTEAFF. CDR3 coding DNA: TGCGCCAGCAGCTTAGTGGCAGGGAACACTGAAGCTTTCTTT.

The V call is TRBV2, the J call TRBJ1-3; D is perhaps TRBD1 (6 bases). Germline CDR1 and CDR2: SNHLY and FYNNEI. Between the trimmed V and J ends, which lost 5 bases and 0 bases, there was a span of 17 bases. The CDR3 length is 17 residues. CDR3 DNA sequence: TGTGCCAGCAGTTGGACCGAGGACAGCTACTCTGGAAACACCATATATTTT. Its protein is CASSWTEDSYSGNTIYF.

This chain uses TRBV5-4 with TRBJ2-7, with D uncertain. CDR1 and CDR2 (germline): SGHNT, YYREEE (reference sequence). This CDR3 contains 13 residues. Deletions cut 1 base from V and 3 bases from J, with 8 bases between. In DNA form, the CDR3 reads TGTGCCAGCAGCTTGAAGGCCAGCTACGAGCAGTACTTC. It yields the protein CASSLKASYEQYF. Using reference TRBV5-4 and TRBJ2-7 for the parts outside the CDR3, the full variable domain is ETGVTQSPTHLIKTRGQQVTLRCSSQSGHNTVSWYQQALGQGPQFIFQYYREEENGRGNFPPRFSGLQFPNYSSELNVNALELDDSALYLCASSLKASYEQYFGPGTRLTVT.

The rearrangement links TRBV7-3 to TRBJ2-2; no definite D call. Deletions cut 5 bases from V and 8 bases from J, with 18 bases between. This CDR3 is 15 amino acids long. CDR1 and CDR2 (germline): SGHTA, FQGTGA. The CDR3 sequence: CASSTRPGQNGELFF. The CDR3 DNA follows: TGTGCCAGCAGCACCCGCCCGGGTCAAAATGGGGAGCTGTTTTTT.

The rearrangement uses TRBV5-6 and TRBJ1-3; D remains unclear. Germline CDR1 reads SGHDT; CDR2 reads YYEEEE. With 2 bases removed from V and 0 bases from J, the gap between germline ends came to 9 bases. The CDR3 covers 15 residues. As DNA, the CDR3 is TGTGCCAGCAGCTTACCCCTACCCTCTGGAAACACCATATATTTT. Its protein product is CASSLPLPSGNTIYF.

The V gene is TRBV7-2, the J gene TRBJ2-7; a possible D gene is TRBD1 (5 bases). From germline, CDR1 is SGHTA and CDR2 FQGNSA. Trimming removed 2 bases at V and 0 bases at J, with 17 bases between. The CDR3 contains 17 residues. The CDR3 loop is CASSLSSRAPLSYEQYF. Here the CDR3 DNA reads TGTGCCAGCAGCTTAAGCTCCAGGGCCCCTCTCTCCTACGAGCAGTACTTC.

The chain uses TRBV5-6 and TRBJ1-2, with unresolved D. CDR3 size: 15 residues. The V end lost 4 bases, the J end lost 4 bases, and 17 bases lay between the germline ends. Germline V gene sequence: CDR1 SGHDT, CDR2 YYEEEE. CDR3 sequence: CASSLLRRMIYGYTF. For the CDR3, the DNA is TGTGCCAGCAGCCTGTTGAGGCGCATGATCTATGGCTACACCTTC. Filled out from reference TRBV5-6 and TRBJ1-2, the complete variable domain reads DAGVTQSPTHLIKTRGQQVTLRCSPKSGHDTVSWYQQALGQGPQFIFQYYEEEERQRGNFPDRFSGHQFPNYSSELNVNALLLGDSALYLCASSLLRRMIYGYTFGSGTRLTVV.

V is TRBV5-4 and J is TRBJ2-5; 12 bases fit TRBD2. The CDR3 contains 16 residues. Germline CDR1 is SGHNT and CDR2 is YYREEE (reference sequence). J lost 2 bases, V lost 0 bases, and 2 bases had no gene match. The CDR3 protein is CASSLGLAGVQETQYF. The CDR3 bases are TGTGCCAGCAGCTTGGGACTAGCGGGGGTGCAAGAGACCCAGTACTTC.